Presented here are 9 T cell receptor beta chains from one specimen sequenced in a study of T-cell memory formation after mild COVID-19. MiXCR, run by TCRdb on the 5' RACE reads, gives a single entry per CDR3 protein. The sample lists 200,000 to 300,000 distinct CDR3 sequences, more than 8% occurring once. Sequences were obtained from PBMCs or a T cell subset sorted from them (not recorded which). The receptors shown here come from a man aged 18 to 29 who had mild COVID-19 (a few samples of this study predate the infection). Cell type and time point are not known.

The table lists this clonotype with a few counts. J is TRBJ1-2 and V is TRBV5-1, with 7 bases lining up with TRBD1. This CDR3 is built from 14 residues. Looked up from germline, CDR1 is SGHRS and CDR2 is YFSETQ. The V and J ends lost 6 bases and 7 bases, in that order; junction bases with no gene match: 12. CDR3 loop: CASTSNRGGGGYTF. CDR3 sequence (DNA): TGCGCCAGCACATCTAACAGGGGCGGAGGTGGCTACACCTTC.

A few counts support this clonotype. The CDR3 sequence is CASSHPRGVRYF. The CDR3 DNA is TGCGCCAGCAGCCACCCCCGCGGAGTTCGGTACTTC. The chain links TRBV4-1 to TRBJ2-5, with D hard to call. Germline CDR1 is MGHRA and CDR2 is YSYEKL. The V and J ends lost 3 bases and 13 bases respectively, with 15 bases between them. This CDR3 is built from 12 residues.

The chain couples TRBV2 to TRBJ2-7; 8 bases match TRBD1. The CDR3 is made up of 16 amino acids. CDR1 SNHLY and CDR2 FYNNEI come from the germline V gene. Trimming cost V 6 bases and J 5 bases; bases outside gene matches: 15. The CDR3 region is CASSQPSRTGSNEQYF. CDR3 in DNA: TGTGCCAGCAGCCAACCAAGCAGGACAGGGTCCAACGAGCAGTACTTC.

The chain joins TRBV7-9 to TRBJ2-3; either TRBD1 or TRBD2 may fit D (7 bases each). V lost 4 bases, J lost 3 bases, and 17 bases lay in between. CDR1 is SEHNR and CDR2 is FQNEAQ in the germline V gene (reference sequence). The length of the CDR3 is 16 residues. The CDR3 coding sequence is TGTGCCAGCAGCTCCCCCCAGGGGGGGGGGACAGATACGCAGTATTTT. Protein product: CASSSPQGGGTDTQYF. Together with reference TRBV7-9 and TRBJ2-3, the CDR3 gives the full variable domain: DTGVSQNPRHKITKRGQNVTFRCDPISEHNRLYWYRQTLGQGPEFLTYFQNEAQLEKSRLLSDRFSAERPKGSFSTLEIQRTEQGDSAMYLCASSSPQGGGTDTQYFGPGTRLTVL.

This clonotype came up once. The chain employs TRBV4-3 and TRBJ2-4; D is perhaps TRBD1 (5 bases). The CDR3 is 15 amino acids. V was trimmed by 0 bases and J by 7 bases, leaving 13 bases between them. Looked up from germline, CDR1 is LGHNA and CDR2 is YSLEER. The CDR3: CASSQDGGRVNIQYF. CDR3 DNA sequence: TGCGCCAGCAGCCAAGACGGTGGCAGGGTGAACATTCAGTACTTC.

This clonotype was observed a handful of times. The chain carries TRBV7-9 and TRBJ1-3; possible D gene TRBD1, 5 bases. V was trimmed by 6 bases and J by 0 bases, leaving 9 bases between them. Germline-derived CDR1 and CDR2 are SEHNR and FQNEAQ (reference sequence). This CDR3 comprises 14 residues. The CDR3 loop reads CASRARVSGNTIYF. The CDR3 DNA follows: TGTGCCAGCAGGGCCAGGGTCTCTGGAAACACCATATATTTT.

This chain uses TRBV5-1 with TRBJ1-1, with a tentative D call TRBD1 (5 bases). This CDR3 is built from 14 residues. The germline V gene encodes CDR1 SGHRS and CDR2 YFSETQ. The V gene lost 4 bases and the J gene lost 3 bases, with 13 bases spanning the gap. The DNA for the CDR3 is TGCGCCAGCAGCCCGCGAGGACAACACACTGAAGCTTTCTTT. Protein product: CASSPRGQHTEAFF.

In its sample, this clonotype was seen a few times. This chain connects TRBV5-1 to TRBJ1-1; no clear D gene. V was pared by 5 bases and J by 4 bases, with 12 bases between. The CDR3 length is 13 residues. CDR1 is SGHRS, CDR2 YFSETQ, per germline. CDR3: CASRPSLGTEAFF. CDR3 bases: TGCGCCAGCAGACCTTCGTTGGGCACTGAAGCTTTCTTT. Full variable domain (missing parts from reference TRBV5-1 and TRBJ1-1): KAGVTQTPRYLIKTRGQQVTLSCSPISGHRSVSWYQQTPGQGLQFLFEYFSETQRNKGNFPGRFSGRQFSNSRSEMNVSTLELGDSALYLCASRPSLGTEAFFGQGTRLTVV.

The chain couples TRBV6-6 to TRBJ1-1; no firm D call. Trimming removed 7 bases from V and 4 bases from J, with 16 bases in between. The CDR3 spans 14 residues. Per germline, CDR1 MNHNY and CDR2 SVGAGI (reference sequence). The CDR3 DNA reads as TGTGCCAGCACCACCTCAGACGGAGCCACTGAAGCTTTCTTT. Translation gives CASTTSDGATEAFF.